This paragraph reports one T cell receptor (beta chain). These data are taken from a study of blood T cell repertoires in COVID-19. The CDR3 has 14 amino acids. Deletions cut 2 bases from V and 0 bases from J, with 8 bases between. Germline assignment: CDR1 MGHDK and CDR2 SYGVNS. Authors' methods: Using reference gene primer amplification, nucleated cell counts were estimated. Produced via immunoSEQ multiplex PCR; TCRdb's table is partial and in-frame only. D and trimming were read from the DNA, whereas the V and J calls and clone size are those reported in that table. Among about 150,000 clones listed, 84% were seen once.

This TCR derives from a woman aged 45-65 years who had recovered from COVID-19. This chain uses TRBV25-1 with TRBJ2-7, with D possibly being TRBD2 (5 bases). The sample consisted of PBMCs or T cells enriched from blood (not recorded which). CDR3: CASSEGLASYEQYF. CDR3 sequence (DNA): TGTGCCAGCAGTGAAGGGCTAGCCTCCTACGAGCAGTACTTC.